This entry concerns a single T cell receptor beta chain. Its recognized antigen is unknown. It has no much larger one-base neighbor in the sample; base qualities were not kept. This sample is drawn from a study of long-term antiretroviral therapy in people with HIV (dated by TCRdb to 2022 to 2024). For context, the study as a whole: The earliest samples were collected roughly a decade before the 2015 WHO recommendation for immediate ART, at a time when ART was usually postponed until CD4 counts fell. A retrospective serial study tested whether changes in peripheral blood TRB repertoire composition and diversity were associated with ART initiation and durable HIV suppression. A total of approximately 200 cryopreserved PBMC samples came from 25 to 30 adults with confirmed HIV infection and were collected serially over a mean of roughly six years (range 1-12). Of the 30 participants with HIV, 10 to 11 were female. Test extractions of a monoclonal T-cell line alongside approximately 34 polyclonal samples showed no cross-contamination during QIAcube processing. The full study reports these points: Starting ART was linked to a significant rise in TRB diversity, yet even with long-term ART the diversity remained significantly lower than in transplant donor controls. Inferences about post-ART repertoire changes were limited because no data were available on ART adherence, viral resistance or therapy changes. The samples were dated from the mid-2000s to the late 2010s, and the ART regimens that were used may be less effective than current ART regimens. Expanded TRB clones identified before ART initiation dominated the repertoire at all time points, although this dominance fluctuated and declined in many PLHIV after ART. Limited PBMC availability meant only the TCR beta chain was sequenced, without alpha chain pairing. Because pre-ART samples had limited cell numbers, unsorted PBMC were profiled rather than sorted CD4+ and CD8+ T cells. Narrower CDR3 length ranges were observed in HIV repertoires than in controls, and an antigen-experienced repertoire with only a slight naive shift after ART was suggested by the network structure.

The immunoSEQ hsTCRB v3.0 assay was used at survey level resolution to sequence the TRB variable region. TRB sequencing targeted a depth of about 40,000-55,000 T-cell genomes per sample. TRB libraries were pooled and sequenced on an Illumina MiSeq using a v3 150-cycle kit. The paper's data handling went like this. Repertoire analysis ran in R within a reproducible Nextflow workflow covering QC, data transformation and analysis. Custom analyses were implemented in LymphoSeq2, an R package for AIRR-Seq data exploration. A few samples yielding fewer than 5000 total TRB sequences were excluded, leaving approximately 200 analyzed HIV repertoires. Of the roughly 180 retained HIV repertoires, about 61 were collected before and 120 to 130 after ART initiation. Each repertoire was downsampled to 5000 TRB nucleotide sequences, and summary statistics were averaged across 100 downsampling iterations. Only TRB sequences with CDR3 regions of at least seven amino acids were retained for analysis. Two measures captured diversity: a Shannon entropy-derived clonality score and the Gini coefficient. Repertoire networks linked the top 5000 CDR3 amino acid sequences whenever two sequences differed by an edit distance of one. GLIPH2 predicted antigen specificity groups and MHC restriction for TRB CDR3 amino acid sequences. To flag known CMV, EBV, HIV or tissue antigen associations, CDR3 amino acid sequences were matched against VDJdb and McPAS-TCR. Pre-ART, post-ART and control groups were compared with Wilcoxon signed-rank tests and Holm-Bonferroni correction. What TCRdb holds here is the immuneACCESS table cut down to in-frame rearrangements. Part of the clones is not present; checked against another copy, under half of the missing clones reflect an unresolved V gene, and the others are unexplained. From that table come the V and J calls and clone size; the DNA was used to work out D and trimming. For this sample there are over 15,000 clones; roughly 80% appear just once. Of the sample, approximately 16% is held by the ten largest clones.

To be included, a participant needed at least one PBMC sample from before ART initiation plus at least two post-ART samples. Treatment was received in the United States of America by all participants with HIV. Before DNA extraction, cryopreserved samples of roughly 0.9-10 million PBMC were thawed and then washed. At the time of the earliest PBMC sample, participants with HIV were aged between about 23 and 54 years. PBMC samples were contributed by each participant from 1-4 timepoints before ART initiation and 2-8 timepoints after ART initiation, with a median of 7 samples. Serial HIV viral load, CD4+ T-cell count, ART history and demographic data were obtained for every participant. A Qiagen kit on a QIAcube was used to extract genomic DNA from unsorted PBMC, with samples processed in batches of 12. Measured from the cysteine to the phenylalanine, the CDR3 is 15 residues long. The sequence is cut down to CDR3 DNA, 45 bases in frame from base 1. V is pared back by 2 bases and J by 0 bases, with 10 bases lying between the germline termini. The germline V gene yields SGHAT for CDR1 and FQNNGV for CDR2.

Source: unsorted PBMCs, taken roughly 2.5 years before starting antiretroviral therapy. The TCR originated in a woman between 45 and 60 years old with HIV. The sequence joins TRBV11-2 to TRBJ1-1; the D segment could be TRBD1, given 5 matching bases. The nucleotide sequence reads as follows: TGTGCCAGCAGCTTATTAGCAGGGATGAACACTGAAGCTTTCTTT. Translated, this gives CASSLLAGMNTEAFF.